This TCR beta chain was found in a study of neurological immune-mediated disorders (dated by TCRdb to the late 2010s). Concerning the study at large: Using UMI-based sequencing, the study compared peripheral blood TCR-beta repertoires from patients with HTLV-I-associated myelopathy (HAM/TSP), patients with multiple sclerosis, and healthy controls. The 90 to 110 TCR-beta libraries covered PBMC samples along with longitudinal samples, technical triplicates, and paired sorted CD4+ and CD8+ T-cell subsets. The cohort included about 70 subjects: about 15 with HAM/TSP, some 35 with multiple sclerosis, and around 20 healthy controls. Paper-wide results and their limitations: TCR clonal expansion was greatest in HAM/TSP patients and smallest in MS patients, who ranked below even healthy controls. Across subjects, expanded clones never shared an identical CDR3 amino acid sequence, which suggests that the TCR-beta repertoires in every group were private.

This clonotype was seen at least ten times. Its antigen remains unidentified. No base quality values were provided; no much bigger clone lies one nucleotide off. From its cysteine to its phenylalanine, the CDR3 spans 14 amino acids. The read is trimmed to its CDR3 DNA, 42 bases read in frame from base 1. V gives up 8 bases and J gives up 5 bases, and the segment between their germline ends measures 15 bases. CDR1 and CDR2 are drawn from the germline V gene (reference sequence): MNHNY, SVGAGI. cDNA synthesis used template-switch 5'RACE with a primer carrying a 10-nucleotide random unique molecular identifier tagging each TCR transcript. Every sequencing run covered 15-18 subjects and yielded more than 160 million TCR-beta sequences. Total RNA was extracted with the RNeasy kit. Using the KAPA Real-time Library Amplification kit, TCR-beta VDJ regions were amplified with primers for the TCR constant region and the 5'RACE anchor. A first PCR added sample indexes and Illumina adaptors, after which a second PCR increased the library yield. After Ampure bead purification, the roughly 650 bp TCR product was size-selected on a 2% E-gel SizeSelection system. Before pooling, libraries had their quality checked on a Bioanalyzer, their concentration measured with Qubit, and their quantity determined with the Kapa Library Quantification kit. An Illumina HiSeq 2500 was used to sequence the libraries paired-end at 2 x 150 bp. To increase sequence diversity, about 25-31% phiX was spiked into each library pool. The authors processed their data as follows. Quality-filtered reads were processed with the UMI-based MiGEC pipeline, which removed over 85% of raw TCR sequences during error correction. IMGT germline references were used for aligning VDJ genes, and each clonotype was defined as a unique CDR3 amino acid sequence together with its V-J genes. VDJtools evaluated clonal expansion, Shannon diversity and CDR3 relatedness (CalcPairwiseDistances, ClusterSamples); CLCbio workbench built phylogenetic trees. Using coefficient-of-variation modelling across technical triplicates, the study counted a clone as expanded if it had at least 8 unique UMIs. Through fastp at Q25 and MiXCR, TCRdb rebuilt clones from the public reads, retaining in-frame beta chains. CDR3 protein duplicates are merged, each entry listing the most common genes and DNA. The V and J calls here are based on TCRdb, not the publication. For this sample there are 84,000 or so distinct CDR3 sequences; about 9.4% appear just once. Of the sample, about 1.7% falls within the top ten clones.

The healthy controls were volunteers from a blood bank in Maryland, USA. For the unsorted PBMC libraries, 2 million PBMCs were stored in RNAlater at -80 degrees C until RNA extraction and were used to generate the libraries. Peripheral blood underwent Ficoll-Hypaque density gradient centrifugation to isolate PBMCs, which were then cryopreserved in liquid nitrogen. Input material: PBMCs. The chain is assembled from TRBV6-6 and TRBJ1-4, with no confidently assigned D gene. This clonotype originated in a middle-aged man in good health. Here is the DNA: TGTGCCAGCGGCCTACTTGGTCCGAATGAAAAACTGTTTTTT. This sequence encodes CASGLLGPNEKLFF.